These 28 T cell receptor beta chains came from one sample sequenced in a study of cytomegalovirus exposure and HLA in healthy donors. Assay used: immunoSEQ multiplex PCR; TCRdb lists only in-frame clones, some missing. The profile shows fewer than 400,000 clones, approximately 88% of them singletons. Sequenced sample: PBMCs. These receptors were obtained from a young man in good health and CMV-seronegative.

DNA for the CDR3: TGTGCCAGCACCCCGGGGGGGCCCCACGAGCAGTACTTC. It encodes CASTPGGPHEQYF. The chain employs TRBV21-1 and TRBJ2-7; whether TRBD2, the table's D call, matches the DNA was not checked. TRBV21-1 is flagged as a pseudogene. CDR3 size: 13 residues.

The V and J genes are TRBV4-2 and TRBJ1-1; TRBD1 matches 11 bases. The CDR3 spans 16 residues. V shed 1 base, J shed 5 bases, and the junction held 6 bases outside the gene matches. From germline, CDR1 is LGHNA and CDR2 YNFKEQ. CDR3 in DNA: TGTGCCAGCAGCCAAGGGACAGGGGGCCCGGGGACTGAAGCTTTCTTT. Its translation is CASSQGTGGPGTEAFF.

The rearrangement links TRBV15 to TRBJ1-1, with D perhaps TRBD1 (5 bases). V gave up 3 bases and J gave up 5 bases, with 22 bases separating them. CDR3 length: 17 amino acids. The germline V gene has CDR1 LNHNV and CDR2 YYDKDF (reference sequence). The CDR3: CATSRGLKDTTRTEAFF. CDR3 coding DNA: TGTGCCACCAGCAGGGGATTAAAGGACACAACCCGGACTGAAGCTTTCTTT.

The V gene is TRBV5-8, the J gene TRBJ2-5; TRBD2 aligns across 7 bases. CDR3 length equals 15 residues. The V gene's germline CDR1 is SGHTS and CDR2 YDEGEE. The ends lost 4 bases at V and 3 bases at J; junction bases unmatched: 9. DNA for the CDR3: TGTGCCAGCAGCCTTCTTCGTGGGGGGGAAGAGACCCAGTACTTC. Translating it yields CASSLLRGGEETQYF. The full variable domain, completed using reference TRBV5-8 and TRBJ2-5, is EAGVTQSPTHLIKTRGQQATLRCSPISGHTSVYWYQQALGLGLQFLLWYDEGEERNRGNFPPRFSGRQFPNYSSELNVNALELEDSALYLCASSLLRGGEETQYFGPGTRLLVL.

The chain links TRBV7-9 to TRBJ1-4, with D unresolved. The CDR3 consists of 16 residues. V lost 1 base and J 8 bases, leaving 17 bases between the germline ends. Germline CDR1 is SEHNR and CDR2 is FQNEAQ (reference sequence). CDR3: CASSLGWGAPGEKLFF. CDR3 sequence (DNA): TGTGCCAGCAGCTTAGGGTGGGGAGCCCCTGGCGAAAAACTGTTTTTT.

V gene TRBV6-1 combines with J gene TRBJ1-5; D ambiguous. Germline-derived CDR1 and CDR2 are MNHNS and SASEGT. CDR3 length: 15 residues. The germline V and J ends were trimmed by 1 base and 0 bases, with 7 bases remaining between them. The CDR3 is CASSEGGYSNQPQHF. In DNA form, the CDR3 reads TGTGCCAGCAGTGAAGGAGGGTATAGCAATCAGCCCCAGCATTTT.

The genes are TRBV9 and TRBJ2-2; possibly TRBD1 for D (5 bases). There are 13 residues in the CDR3. Trimming took 3 bases from V and 4 from J, leaving 7 bases between them. CDR1 and CDR2 from the germline V gene are SGDLS and YYNGEE. CDR3 protein: CASSGGITGELFF. The DNA of the CDR3 is TGTGCCAGCAGCGGGGGCATCACCGGGGAGCTGTTTTTT.

V usage is TRBV7-8 and J usage is TRBJ1-5; the D gene is possibly TRBD1 (5 bases). The V and J ends lost 1 base and 7 bases respectively, with 17 bases between them. Germline lookup yields CDR1 SGHVS and CDR2 FQNEAQ. The CDR3 loop spans 16 amino acids. The CDR3 coding sequence is TGTGCCAGCAGCTTAGATGTTAGTCCAGGGTGGCAGCCCCAGCATTTT. It specifies CASSLDVSPGWQPQHF.

V usage is TRBV14 and J usage is TRBJ2-2; the match to TRBD1 covers 7 bases. This CDR3 is built from 16 residues. Per the germline V gene, CDR1 is SGHDN and CDR2 is FVKESK. V was clipped by 3 bases and J by 0 bases; unmatched bases: 4. The CDR3 DNA reads as TGTGCCAGCAGCCACTTCGACAGGGCGAACACCGGGGAGCTGTTTTTT. Its protein is CASSHFDRANTGELFF.

The chain employs TRBV27 and TRBJ2-4; the D is unclear. V lost 1 base and J lost 9, with 16 bases in between. CDR3 size: 15 residues. Germline V lookup: CDR1 MNHEY, CDR2 SMNVEV (reference sequence). The DNA of the CDR3 is TGTGCCAGCAGTTTATGGGCAGTACCAGTAAGCATTCAGTACTTC. It yields the protein CASSLWAVPVSIQYF.

There are a few counts of this clone. The chain links TRBV5-8 to TRBJ2-3; D not resolved. Per the germline V gene, CDR1 is SGHTS and CDR2 is YDEGEE. V was clipped by 1 base and J by 0 bases, with 18 bases between them. The CDR3 has 18 amino acids. CDR3 sequence reads: CASSLLYGLSSSTDTQYF. The CDR3, as DNA: TGTGCCAGCAGCTTGCTTTATGGGCTATCGTCTAGCACAGATACGCAGTATTTT.

The chain joins TRBV5-5 to TRBJ1-4; D gene uncertain. The germline V gene has CDR1 SGHKS and CDR2 YYEKEE (reference sequence). This CDR3 contains 15 residues. Trimming took 6 bases from V and 3 from J, leaving 15 bases between them. The CDR3 protein is CASTLPGVANEKLFF. The CDR3 region has the DNA TGTGCCAGCACCCTGCCAGGTGTAGCTAATGAAAAACTGTTTTTT.

The table lists this clone with a few counts. V and J are TRBV19 and TRBJ2-7, with 10 bases that match TRBD1. V was clipped by 9 bases and J by 7 bases; unmatched bases: 6. Germline lookup yields CDR1 LNHDA and CDR2 SQIVND (reference sequence). This CDR3 has 12 residues. The CDR3, as DNA: TGTGCCAGCGGGGACAGGGGAGGGGAGCAGTACTTC. This sequence encodes CASGDRGGEQYF.

The rearrangement uses TRBV18 and TRBJ2-3; 8 bases line up with TRBD1. The J segment lost 6 bases and the V segment lost 6 bases, leaving 5 bases of the junction unmatched. This CDR3 spans 13 amino acids. Per the germline V gene, CDR1 is KGHSH and CDR2 is LQKENI. CDR3 sequence (DNA): TGTGCCAGCTCCTCGACAGGGGATGATACGCAGTATTTT. Protein product: CASSSTGDDTQYF.

The chain uses TRBV19 and TRBJ2-2, with TRBD1 identical over 8 bases. The CDR3 spans 16 residues. The ends lost 1 base at V and 5 bases at J; junction bases unmatched: 6. The germline V gene encodes CDR1 LNHDA and CDR2 SQIVND (reference sequence). CDR3 in DNA: TGTGCCAGTAGTATAGGGACAGGGTCCCCTACCGGGGAGCTGTTTTTT. Its protein is CASSIGTGSPTGELFF.

In this sample, this clone turned up a few times. This sequence joins TRBV5-1 and TRBJ1-2; 9 nucleotides line up with TRBD1. The CDR3 extends over 13 amino acids. Looked up from germline, CDR1 is SGHRS and CDR2 is YFSETQ. The junction had 0 bases not matched to a gene; V was cut back by 4 bases and J by 2 bases. CDR3 nucleotides: TGCGCCAGCAGCGGACAGGGGAACTATGGCTACACCTTC. It encodes CASSGQGNYGYTF. The entire variable domain, with the rest obtained from reference TRBV5-1 and TRBJ1-2, is as follows: KAGVTQTPRYLIKTRGQQVTLSCSPISGHRSVSWYQQTPGQGLQFLFEYFSETQRNKGNFPGRFSGRQFSNSRSEMNVSTLELGDSALYLCASSGQGNYGYTFGSGTRLTVV.

This clone occurred once. V and J are TRBV27 and TRBJ1-4; D not certain. The V gene lost 8 bases and the J gene lost 8 bases, with 21 bases spanning the gap. The CDR3 contains 15 residues. CDR1 and CDR2 (germline): MNHEY, SMNVEV (reference sequence). The CDR3 loop reads CASRMAREVSEKLFF. In nucleotides, the CDR3 is TGTGCCAGCCGTATGGCCCGGGAAGTATCGGAAAAACTGTTTTTT.

This clone is a singleton in its sample. The V gene is TRBV6-4, the J gene TRBJ1-5; D remains unclear. Per the germline V gene, CDR1 is MRHNA and CDR2 is SNTAGT. Trimming took 10 bases from V and 7 from J, leaving 23 bases between them. The CDR3 has 15 amino acids. In nucleotides, the CDR3 is TGTGCCATTCGGAGGAAGGCTTTAGAGAGCCAGCCCCAGCATTTT. Encoded protein: CAIRRKALESQPQHF.

J is TRBJ1-3 and V is TRBV27; 7 bases are a match to TRBD1. V dropped 4 bases and J dropped 2; count of bases not matched to a gene: 2. The germline V gene encodes CDR1 MNHEY and CDR2 SMNVEV (reference sequence). The CDR3 has 14 residues. Written as DNA, the CDR3 is TGTGCCAGCAGTTACAGGGGAACTGGAAACACCATATATTTT. It yields the protein CASSYRGTGNTIYF.

This clone was detected only a few times. The chain couples TRBV25-1 to TRBJ2-7, with TRBD1 as a possible D gene (6 bases). V was trimmed by 3 bases and J by 4 bases, leaving 16 bases between them. Germline CDR1 reads MGHDK; CDR2 reads SYGVNS. This CDR3 spans 15 amino acids. Here the CDR3 DNA reads TGTGCCAGCAGTGAGCCCAGGGGTTTGGGGTACGAGCAGTACTTC. The encoded protein is CASSEPRGLGYEQYF.

The chain recombines TRBV25-1 with TRBJ1-4; the D is unclear. The germline CDR1 and CDR2 sequences are MGHDK and SYGVNS. The V gene lost 2 bases and the J gene lost 6 bases, with 13 bases spanning the gap. This CDR3 spans 15 amino acids. The DNA for the CDR3 is TGTGCCAGCAGTGAAGCGCGAGTAGTGCATGAAAAACTGTTTTTT. This encodes CASSEARVVHEKLFF. The whole variable domain, remainder taken from reference TRBV25-1 and TRBJ1-4, is EADIYQTPRYLVIGTGKKITLECSQTMGHDKMYWYQQDPGMELHLIHYSYGVNSTEKGDLSSESTVSRIRTEHFPLTLESARPSHTSQYLCASSEARVVHEKLFFGSGTQLSVL.

The chain employs TRBV2 and TRBJ1-4; possible D gene TRBD1, 5 bases. The ends were cut back, 4 bases at V and 7 bases at J, with 10 bases in the middle. Germline CDR1 is SNHLY and CDR2 is FYNNEI. The CDR3 extends over 13 amino acids. CDR3: CASSVDRGEKLFF. The CDR3 DNA follows: TGTGCCAGCAGTGTAGATAGGGGTGAAAAACTGTTTTTT.

The chain is built from TRBV12-5 and TRBJ1-5, with unresolved D. Germline values: CDR1 LGHNT, CDR2 FRNRAP. Trimming pared 0 bases from V and 6 bases from J, leaving 12 bases between. The CDR3 is made up of 15 amino acids. CDR3 sequence: CASGLVPGVGQPQHF. Written as DNA, the CDR3 is TGTGCTAGTGGTTTGGTACCCGGGGTGGGTCAGCCCCAGCATTTT. Using reference TRBV12-5 and TRBJ1-5 for the parts outside the CDR3, the full variable domain is DARVTQTPRHKVTEMGQEVTMRCQPILGHNTVFWYRQTMMQGLELLAYFRNRAPLDDSGMPKDRFSAEMPDATLATLKIQPSEPRDSAVYFCASGLVPGVGQPQHFGDGTRLSIL.

The gene calls are TRBV11-2 and TRBJ2-7; 11 bases agree with TRBD1. Germline V CDR1 and CDR2: SGHAT, FQNNGV. The J segment lost 3 bases and the V segment lost 4 bases, leaving 11 bases of the junction unmatched. This CDR3 has 17 residues. As DNA, the CDR3 is TGTGCCAGCAGCTCCCATTGGGGGACAGGGGGTCGCTACGAGCAGTACTTC. Amino acid sequence: CASSSHWGTGGRYEQYF.

The chain joins TRBV9 to TRBJ2-1; D is possibly TRBD1 (6 bases). CDR3 size: 14 residues. The germline gives CDR1 SGDLS, CDR2 YYNGEE. Deletions cut 0 bases from V and 4 bases from J, with 8 bases between. CDR3 protein: CASSVDRVYNEQFF. In DNA form, the CDR3 reads TGTGCCAGCAGCGTAGACAGGGTTTACAATGAGCAGTTCTTC.

The chain employs TRBV2 and TRBJ1-5; D not resolved. The CDR3 totals 13 residues. Germline CDR1 and CDR2: SNHLY and FYNNEI. The V end was cut by 2 bases, the J end by 0 bases, with 2 bases between. In DNA, the CDR3 is TGTGCCAGCAGTGAACGTAGCAATCAGCCCCAGCATTTT. The encoded protein is CASSERSNQPQHF.

This sequence joins TRBV7-9 and TRBJ1-1; D call uncertain. Germline CDR1 reads SEHNR; CDR2 reads FQNEAQ (reference sequence). This CDR3 has 13 residues. The V end was cut by 5 bases, the J end by 0 bases, with 7 bases between. CDR3 protein: CASSRAVNTEAFF. The CDR3 DNA is TGTGCCAGCAGCCGAGCTGTGAACACTGAAGCTTTCTTT.

V usage is TRBV4-1 and J usage is TRBJ1-5, with 9 bases that match TRBD1. The CDR3 loop spans 15 amino acids. The V segment lost 4 bases and the J segment 4 bases; nucleotides outside the gene matches: 5. CDR1 MGHRA and CDR2 YSYEKL come from the germline V gene. CDR3 loop: CASSPPDRGNQPQHF. DNA for the CDR3: TGCGCCAGCAGCCCACCGGACAGGGGAAATCAGCCCCAGCATTTT.